This T cell receptor beta chain is from a study of T cell changes during pregnancy in multiple sclerosis. The germline V gene has CDR1 LNHDA and CDR2 SQIVND (reference sequence). The length of the CDR3 is 13 residues. V gave up 10 bases and J gave up 7 bases; unmatched junction bases: 7. Assay: immunoSEQ multiplex PCR; the TCRdb copy retains only in-frame clones and omits some. There are tens of thousands of clones in the sample; 75% to 95% occur only once, and roughly 0.7% lies in the top ten. This specimen was peripheral blood, taken in the third trimester of pregnancy. The V and J genes are TRBV19 and TRBJ1-6, with 7 bases lining up with TRBD1. The receptor was isolated from a female donor in good health, enrolled as a control in a pregnancy study. The DNA for the CDR3 is TGTGCCACCAAAAAGACAGGGAATTCACCCCTCCACTTT. Its protein is CATKKTGNSPLHF.